This TCR beta chain stems from a study of T cell repertoires in cytomegalovirus infection. About the study: It was the public TCR beta signatures that indicated both CMV infection and matching HLA type. Findings and limits, study-wide: Ex vivo responses were dominated by HLA-C-restricted CMV-specific TCR beta clonotypes.

Trimming removed 2 bases at V and 0 bases at J, with 11 bases between. The germline V gene has CDR1 MNHNY and CDR2 SVGAGI (reference sequence). This CDR3 has 16 residues. Using its own MiXCR run on the reads, TCRdb lists one record per CDR3 protein. The table includes 160,000 or so distinct CDR3 sequences, roughly 20% detected once. With regard to this clonotype: The antigen is unknown.

The chain employs TRBV6-6 and TRBJ1-5, with D maybe TRBD1 (6 bases). The clonotype originates from a human donor in good health (CMV status not recorded). Some clones in this sample may be carry-over from other donors' samples. Here the sequenced sample was CD8+ T cells from cultured PBMCs, taken from culture after CMV antigen stimulation. The CDR3 region has the DNA TGTGCCAGCAGTTACGACAGGAACTTTAGCAATCAGCCCCAGCATTTT. Protein: CASSYDRNFSNQPQHF.